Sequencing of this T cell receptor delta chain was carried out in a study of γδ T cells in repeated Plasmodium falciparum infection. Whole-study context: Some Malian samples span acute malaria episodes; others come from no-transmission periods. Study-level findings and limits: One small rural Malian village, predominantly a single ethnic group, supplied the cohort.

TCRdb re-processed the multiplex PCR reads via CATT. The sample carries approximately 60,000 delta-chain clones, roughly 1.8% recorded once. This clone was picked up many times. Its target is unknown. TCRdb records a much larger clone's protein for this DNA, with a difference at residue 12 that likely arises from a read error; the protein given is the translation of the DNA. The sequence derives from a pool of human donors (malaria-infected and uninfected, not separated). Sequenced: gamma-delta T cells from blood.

The CDR3 spells CALGIHDHGGDANDKLIF. For the CDR3, the DNA is TGTGCTCTTGGTATTCACGACCATGGGGGGGATGCGAACGATAAACTCATCTTT. This chain joins TRDV1 and TRDJ1; TRDD3 matches 7 bases. From germline, CDR1 is TSWWSYY and CDR2 QGS. CDR3 length: 18 residues. The ends lost 6 bases at V and 4 bases at J; junction bases unmatched: 20.